A single sample is the source of the 31 T cell receptor beta chains below, sequenced in a study of T cells in Graves' hyperthyroidism and ophthalmopathy. TCR beta CDR3 regions were amplified from RNA transcripts. The HTBI primer set served for first-round RT-PCR of the TCR CDR3. Each CDR3 protein is one row after TCRdb ran MiXCR on the multiplex PCR reads. The sample shows 250,000 to 300,000 distinct CDR3 sequences, approximately 18% of them seen only once. The sequencing input was blood. The receptors stem from a man in his forties or fifties with Graves' ophthalmopathy.

This clonotype was counted many times. The chain employs TRBV2 and TRBJ2-7, with a possible D match to TRBD2 (5 bases). Germline assignment: CDR1 SNHLY and CDR2 FYNNEI. Trimming shortened V by 6 bases and J by 2 bases, and 17 bases separated the two germline ends. The CDR3 sequence is 15 residues long. CDR3 amino acids: CASSPRVARTYEQYF. Written as DNA, the CDR3 is TGTGCCAGCAGCCCCCGGGTAGCGAGGACCTACGAGCAGTACTTC. The entire variable domain, with the rest obtained from reference TRBV2 and TRBJ2-7, is as follows: EPEVTQTPSHQVTQMGQEVILRCVPISNHLYFYWYRQILGQKVEFLVSFYNNEISEKSEIFDDQFSVERPDGSNFTLKIRSTKLEDSAMYFCASSPRVARTYEQYFGPGTRLTVT.

The chain joins TRBV6-1 to TRBJ2-2, with 9 bases aligning to TRBD1. CDR3 size: 14 residues. The germline V gene has CDR1 MNHNS and CDR2 SASEGT. The junction had 5 bases not matched to a gene; V was cut back by 8 bases and J by 4 bases. The CDR3 nucleotides are TGTGCCAGCGGGACAGGGTTTGGCACCGGGGAGCTGTTTTTT. As protein: CASGTGFGTGELFF.

The sample holds a few counts of this clonotype. V and J are TRBV6-1 and TRBJ1-6; D call uncertain. This CDR3 is built from 14 residues. V was cut by 3 bases and J by 7 bases, with 10 bases left in between. The germline CDR1 and CDR2 sequences are MNHNS and SASEGT. For the CDR3, the DNA is TGTGCCAGCAGTGAGGGCGTCTGGAATTCACCCCTCCACTTT. It encodes CASSEGVWNSPLHF.

The chain recombines TRBV20-1 with TRBJ2-7, with 7 bases matching TRBD1. In germline, CDR1 is DFQATT, CDR2 SNEGSKA (reference sequence). After removal of 5 bases from V and 3 bases from J, the junction contained 13 bases not matched to a gene. The CDR3 extends over 15 amino acids. In nucleotides, the CDR3 is TGCAGTGCTCCCGTGACAGGGAATGATTTCTACGAGCAGTACTTC. As protein: CSAPVTGNDFYEQYF.

V gene TRBV6-5 combines with J gene TRBJ2-6; 7 positions agree with TRBD1. The CDR3 covers 17 residues. Per the germline V gene, CDR1 is MNHEY and CDR2 is SVGAGI. Trimming at V came to 0 bases and at J to 1 base, leaving 3 bases not matched to a gene. The CDR3 loop is CASSYSTGKSGANVLTF. For the CDR3, the DNA is TGTGCCAGCAGTTACTCGACAGGGAAGTCTGGGGCCAACGTCCTGACTTTC.

The sample holds many counts of this clonotype. The CDR3 DNA reads TGTGCCAGCAGTCCGGGGACAGGGACCGGCAATGAGCAGTTCTTC. It yields the protein CASSPGTGTGNEQFF. This chain joins TRBV28 and TRBJ2-1; 9 bases are a match to TRBD1. Germline trimming cut 5 bases from V and 6 bases from J; bases unmatched to any gene: 8. The CDR3 totals 15 residues. Germline V gene lookup returns CDR1 MDHEN and CDR2 SYDVKM.

The V call is TRBV9, the J call TRBJ1-2; D is ambiguous. This CDR3 is built from 12 residues. Per the germline V gene, CDR1 is SGDLS and CDR2 is YYNGEE. V gave up 0 bases and J gave up 7 bases, with 7 bases separating them. For the CDR3, the DNA is TGTGCCAGCAGCGTAGCTAACGGTGGCTACACCTTC. This translates into CASSVANGGYTF.

This clonotype was seen more than once but under ten times. The rearrangement joins TRBV9 to TRBJ2-3, with a tentative D call TRBD2 (6 bases). CDR1 and CDR2 from the germline V gene are SGDLS and YYNGEE. The CDR3 is 14 amino acids. Trimming removed 5 bases at V and 1 base at J, with 11 bases between. CDR3 nucleotide sequence: TGTGCCAGCAGTCCGGCTAGCGGCACAGATACGCAGTATTTT. Protein sequence: CASSPASGTDTQYF. The full variable domain, completed using reference TRBV9 and TRBJ2-3, is DSGVTQTPKHLITATGQRVTLRCSPRSGDLSVYWYQQSLDQGLQFLIQYYNGEERAKGNILERFSAQQFPDLHSELNLSSLELGDSALYFCASSPASGTDTQYFGPGTRLTVL.

This clonotype showed up many times. The chain uses TRBV28 and TRBJ2-5; D is ambiguous. The CDR3 consists of 14 residues. Between the trimmed V and J ends, which lost 5 bases and 3 bases, there was a span of 13 bases. CDR1 is MDHEN and CDR2 is SYDVKM in the germline V gene. This CDR3 reads CASSNQRKEETQYF. CDR3 DNA sequence: TGTGCCAGCAGTAATCAGAGGAAAGAAGAGACCCAGTACTTC.

The rearrangement joins TRBV5-5 to TRBJ2-2, with TRBD2 matching 9 bases. CDR1 and CDR2 from the germline V gene are SGHKS and YYEKEE (reference sequence). The CDR3 has 15 amino acids. With 6 bases clipped from V and 5 bases from J, the junction kept 8 bases outside the gene matches. This chain's CDR3 is CASNPGREGTGELFF. CDR3 nucleotides: TGTGCCAGCAACCCCGGGCGGGAGGGGACCGGGGAGCTGTTTTTT.

This clonotype was seen more than once but under ten times. This chain connects TRBV28 to TRBJ2-7; maybe TRBD2 (5 bases). From germline, CDR1 is MDHEN and CDR2 SYDVKM. Trimming took 10 bases from V and 2 from J, leaving 18 bases between them. CDR3 length: 14 residues. Written as DNA, the CDR3 is TGTGCCACCTCCCCGGGCTTTAGCGCCTACGAGCAGTACTTC. Translated: CATSPGFSAYEQYF.

This clonotype was recorded many times. This chain connects TRBV20-1 to TRBJ1-1; 9 positions agree with TRBD1. With V trimmed by 5 bases and J by 1 base, 11 bases remained unmatched. This CDR3 is built from 16 residues. Germline lookup yields CDR1 DFQATT and CDR2 SNEGSKA (reference sequence). The CDR3 DNA sequence: TGCAGTGCTCCTGTCCCGGGACAGGGTTCGAACACTGAAGCTTTCTTT. Translating it yields CSAPVPGQGSNTEAFF.

This clonotype was picked up a small number of times. The chain employs TRBV5-1 and TRBJ2-1, with 7 bases that match TRBD2. V lost 1 base to trimming and J lost 8 bases; unmatched junction nucleotides: 18. From germline, CDR1 is SGHRS and CDR2 YFSETQ. This CDR3 region has 18 residues. CDR3 loop: CASSLLTGGKSSIYEQFF. The CDR3 nucleotides read TGCGCCAGCAGCTTGTTAACGGGAGGTAAATCAAGCATCTATGAGCAGTTCTTC.

This clonotype occurred many times. This chain connects TRBV11-2 to TRBJ2-5, with D hard to call. There are 16 residues in the CDR3. Germline-derived CDR1 and CDR2 are SGHAT and FQNNGV. V gave up 5 bases and J gave up 7 bases, with 23 bases separating them. DNA for the CDR3: TGTGCCAGCAGCCCGCGATTGGTAGAGACGCTAGGGACCCAGTACTTC. This codes for CASSPRLVETLGTQYF.

This chain uses TRBV9 with TRBJ2-4, with 9 bases identical to TRBD1. The CDR3 length is 14 residues. V dropped 3 bases and J dropped 6; count of bases not matched to a gene: 4. Germline values: CDR1 SGDLS, CDR2 YYNGEE. Here the CDR3 reads CASSGDRVGNIQYF. DNA of the CDR3: TGTGCCAGCAGCGGGGACAGGGTGGGAAACATTCAGTACTTC. The full variable domain, with the rest looked up from reference TRBV9 and TRBJ2-4, is DSGVTQTPKHLITATGQRVTLRCSPRSGDLSVYWYQQSLDQGLQFLIQYYNGEERAKGNILERFSAQQFPDLHSELNLSSLELGDSALYFCASSGDRVGNIQYFGAGTRLSVL.

This clonotype was picked up many times. The rearrangement links TRBV6-1 to TRBJ1-4; TRBD1 agrees at 7 bases. The CDR3 extends over 17 amino acids. The ends lost 5 bases at V and 0 bases at J; junction bases unmatched: 9. CDR1 MNHNS and CDR2 SASEGT come from the germline V gene. For the CDR3, the DNA is TGTGCCAGCAGTCCCGACAGGGCGCTTGCAACTAATGAAAAACTGTTTTTT. It codes for CASSPDRALATNEKLFF.

The chain couples TRBV2 to TRBJ2-1; the match to TRBD2 covers 9 bases. The J segment lost 7 bases and the V segment lost 1 base, leaving 5 bases of the junction unmatched. The CDR3 loop spans 15 amino acids. The germline V gene has CDR1 SNHLY and CDR2 FYNNEI. CDR3 residues: CASSEGEREVNEQFF. In nucleotides, the CDR3 is TGTGCCAGCAGTGAAGGGGAGCGGGAGGTAAATGAGCAGTTCTTC.

This chain joins TRBV5-1 and TRBJ2-5, with 9 bases fitting TRBD2. This CDR3 has 14 residues. Germline CDR1 reads SGHRS; CDR2 reads YFSETQ. Unmatched junction bases numbered 6, after V lost 4 bases and J lost 5 bases. CDR3 region: CASSGGLAMETQYF. The CDR3, as DNA: TGCGCCAGCAGCGGAGGACTAGCGATGGAGACCCAGTACTTC.

A remark on this clonotype: Sequence at one end of the junction differs from germline and may be a read error. The gene calls are TRBV28 and TRBJ2-3; D assignment may be TRBD1 or TRBD2 (5 bases each). The CDR3 has 15 residues. The germline V gene has CDR1 MDHEN and CDR2 SYDVKM. The CDR3 reads CASSGSGTRTDTQCF. The CDR3 DNA follows: TGTGCCAGCAGTGGCTCCGGGACCCGCACAGATACGCAGTGTTTT.

The chain couples TRBV3-1 to TRBJ1-1; D is possibly TRBD1 (6 bases). The length of the CDR3 is 17 residues. Germline V CDR1 and CDR2: LGHDT, YNNKEL (reference sequence). V lost 1 base, J lost 0 bases, and 15 bases lay in between. The CDR3 nucleotides are TGTGCCAGCAGCCAAGCCATAATGACAGGTATGAACACTGAAGCTTTCTTT. Encoded protein: CASSQAIMTGMNTEAFF. The complete variable domain, with remaining parts taken from reference TRBV3-1 and TRBJ1-1, reads DTAVSQTPKYLVTQMGNDKSIKCEQNLGHDTMYWYKQDSKKFLKIMFSYNNKELIINETVPNRFSPKSPDKAHLNLHINSLELGDSAVYFCASSQAIMTGMNTEAFFGQGTRLTVV.

Of note for this clonotype: A much larger clone sits a single nucleotide away, making a read error possible. The rearrangement joins TRBV28 to TRBJ2-5; 7 positions match TRBD2. Looked up from germline, CDR1 is MDHEN and CDR2 is SYDVKM. The CDR3 runs 16 residues. V was pared by 6 bases and J by 1 base, with 11 bases of the junction left unmatched. Here the CDR3 reads CASSSNWGGTQETQYF. The CDR3 bases are TGTGCCAGCAGCTCCAATTGGGGAGGGACCCAAGAGACCCAGTACTTC.

In this sample, this clonotype turned up a few times. The CDR3 DNA reads as TGTGCCAGCTCACGGAGGACTAGCGACTACAATGAGCAGTTCTTC. It translates to CASSRRTSDYNEQFF. The V gene is TRBV18, the J gene TRBJ2-1, with TRBD2 identical over 9 bases. The germline V gene has CDR1 KGHSH and CDR2 LQKENI. V shed 4 bases, J shed 3 bases, and the junction held 4 bases outside the gene matches. This CDR3 comprises 15 residues.

This clonotype turned up a few times. The V call is TRBV20-1, the J call TRBJ1-5; a possible D gene is TRBD1 (5 bases). V gave up 0 bases and J gave up 1 base, with 13 bases separating them. CDR1 is DFQATT, CDR2 SNEGSKA, per germline (reference sequence). The CDR3 is 16 residues long. The CDR3 DNA sequence: TGCAGTGCTAGAGACCTCAGGGATGAGAGCAATCAGCCCCAGCATTTT. Amino acids: CSARDLRDESNQPQHF.

This clonotype came up many times. This sequence joins TRBV11-2 and TRBJ2-7; tentative D call: TRBD2 (7 bases). CDR3 length equals 18 residues. Germline values: CDR1 SGHAT, CDR2 FQNNGV. V was cut by 4 bases and J by 2 bases, with 24 bases left in between. The CDR3 nucleotides are TGTGCCAGCAGCTCCGTACGCCGGGGGGCGGGAGAACCCTACGAGCAGTACTTC. Encoded protein: CASSSVRRGAGEPYEQYF.

This chain joins TRBV27 and TRBJ2-5; the match to TRBD1 covers 9 bases. The germline V gene has CDR1 MNHEY and CDR2 SMNVEV (reference sequence). CDR3 length equals 12 residues. J gave up 5 bases and V 8 bases, and 3 bases lay outside the gene matches. CDR3: CASGTGWETQYF. The CDR3 coding sequence is TGTGCCAGCGGGACAGGGTGGGAGACCCAGTACTTC.

This clonotype was picked up many times. As DNA, the CDR3 is TGTGCCAGCATCGAAGGGGCGGGAGGTATCTCCTACGAGCAGTACTTC. Its translation is CASIEGAGGISYEQYF. The chain employs TRBV11-2 and TRBJ2-7; 8 bases match TRBD2. The J segment lost 0 bases and the V segment lost 7 bases, leaving 11 bases of the junction unmatched. The CDR3 is 16 residues long. CDR1 SGHAT and CDR2 FQNNGV come from the germline V gene.

This clonotype was counted at least ten times. This chain uses TRBV9 with TRBJ2-7; D not certain. The CDR3 length is 15 residues. Germline CDR1 reads SGDLS; CDR2 reads YYNGEE. The germline V and J ends were trimmed by 0 bases and 3 bases, with 13 bases remaining between them. DNA of the CDR3: TGTGCCAGCAGCGTAGGTCCCGGCGGTGGCTACGAGCAGTACTTC. Its translation is CASSVGPGGGYEQYF.

This clonotype was seen a handful of times. The chain couples TRBV27 to TRBJ1-2; D perhaps matches TRBD1 (5 bases). The V gene's germline CDR1 is MNHEY and CDR2 SMNVEV (reference sequence). The CDR3 runs 13 residues. V lost 3 bases and J lost 7, with 12 bases in between. The DNA of the CDR3 is TGTGCCAGCAGTTTGGGGGGGTCCGGTGGCTACACCTTC. Translation gives CASSLGGSGGYTF.

The chain is built from TRBV12-3 or TRBV12-4 and TRBJ1-1; 9 positions agree with TRBD1. V shed 11 bases and J 1 base; nucleotides not matched to a gene: 8. The CDR3 consists of 14 residues. The CDR3 DNA follows: TGTGCCTCCCGTGGGACAGGGACGAACACTGAAGCTTTCTTT. This translates into CASRGTGTNTEAFF.

The chain has TRBV5-8 and TRBJ1-3, with D unclear. CDR3 size: 13 residues. The germline V gene encodes CDR1 SGHTS and CDR2 YDEGEE. The V end was cut by 5 bases, the J end by 0 bases, with 6 bases between. The DNA of the CDR3 is TGTGCCAGCAGGTATCCCTCTGGAAACACCATATATTTT. Translated, it gives CASRYPSGNTIYF.

The chain is built from TRBV6-1 and TRBJ1-1; tentatively, D is TRBD1 (5 bases). This CDR3 region has 14 residues. Between the trimmed V and J ends, which lost 6 bases and 4 bases, there was a span of 15 bases. Germline-derived CDR1 and CDR2 are MNHNS and SASEGT. The CDR3 nucleotides are TGTGCCAGCAGGGGCGGGACCTCGTCCACTGAAGCTTTCTTT. Translating gives CASRGGTSSTEAFF.